Listed here are 3 T cell receptor beta chains from one sample, sequenced in a study of chemoradiotherapy in HPV16-positive cancers. The table came from immunoSEQ multiplex PCR; TCRdb's copy has only in-frame clones and leaves some out. The profile shows approximately 900 clones, around nine tenths of them singletons. The sample in question was tumor tissue, obtained from a patient who underwent chemoradiotherapy. All receptors come from a human donor with HPV-associated anogenital cancer.

The CDR3 bases are TGTGCCAGTAGTATAGAGGGCAATCAGCCCCAGCATTTT. Its translation: CASSIEGNQPQHF. This chain uses TRBV19 with TRBJ1-5; D not resolved. This CDR3 contains 13 residues. The V gene's germline CDR1 is LNHDA and CDR2 SQIVND (reference sequence). V lost 0 bases and J lost 2, with 2 bases in between.

The chain employs TRBV19 and TRBJ1-5; no clear D. The CDR3 is made up of 14 amino acids. Trimming removed 7 bases at V and 4 bases at J, with 14 bases between. Germline values: CDR1 LNHDA, CDR2 SQIVND (reference sequence). The CDR3 spells CASKGIGGNQPQHF. CDR3 nucleotides: TGTGCCAGTAAAGGGATAGGCGGGAATCAGCCCCAGCATTTT.

This sequence joins TRBV5-4 and TRBJ1-2, with D tentatively TRBD1 (5 bases). Germline-derived CDR1 and CDR2 are SGHNT and YYREEE (reference sequence). The CDR3 loop spans 14 amino acids. Trimming took off 0 bases at V and 2 bases at J, with 8 bases between the two ends. In nucleotides, the CDR3 is TGTGCCAGCAGCTTGGGGGGCAAGAACTATGGCTACACCTTC. Residues: CASSLGGKNYGYTF.